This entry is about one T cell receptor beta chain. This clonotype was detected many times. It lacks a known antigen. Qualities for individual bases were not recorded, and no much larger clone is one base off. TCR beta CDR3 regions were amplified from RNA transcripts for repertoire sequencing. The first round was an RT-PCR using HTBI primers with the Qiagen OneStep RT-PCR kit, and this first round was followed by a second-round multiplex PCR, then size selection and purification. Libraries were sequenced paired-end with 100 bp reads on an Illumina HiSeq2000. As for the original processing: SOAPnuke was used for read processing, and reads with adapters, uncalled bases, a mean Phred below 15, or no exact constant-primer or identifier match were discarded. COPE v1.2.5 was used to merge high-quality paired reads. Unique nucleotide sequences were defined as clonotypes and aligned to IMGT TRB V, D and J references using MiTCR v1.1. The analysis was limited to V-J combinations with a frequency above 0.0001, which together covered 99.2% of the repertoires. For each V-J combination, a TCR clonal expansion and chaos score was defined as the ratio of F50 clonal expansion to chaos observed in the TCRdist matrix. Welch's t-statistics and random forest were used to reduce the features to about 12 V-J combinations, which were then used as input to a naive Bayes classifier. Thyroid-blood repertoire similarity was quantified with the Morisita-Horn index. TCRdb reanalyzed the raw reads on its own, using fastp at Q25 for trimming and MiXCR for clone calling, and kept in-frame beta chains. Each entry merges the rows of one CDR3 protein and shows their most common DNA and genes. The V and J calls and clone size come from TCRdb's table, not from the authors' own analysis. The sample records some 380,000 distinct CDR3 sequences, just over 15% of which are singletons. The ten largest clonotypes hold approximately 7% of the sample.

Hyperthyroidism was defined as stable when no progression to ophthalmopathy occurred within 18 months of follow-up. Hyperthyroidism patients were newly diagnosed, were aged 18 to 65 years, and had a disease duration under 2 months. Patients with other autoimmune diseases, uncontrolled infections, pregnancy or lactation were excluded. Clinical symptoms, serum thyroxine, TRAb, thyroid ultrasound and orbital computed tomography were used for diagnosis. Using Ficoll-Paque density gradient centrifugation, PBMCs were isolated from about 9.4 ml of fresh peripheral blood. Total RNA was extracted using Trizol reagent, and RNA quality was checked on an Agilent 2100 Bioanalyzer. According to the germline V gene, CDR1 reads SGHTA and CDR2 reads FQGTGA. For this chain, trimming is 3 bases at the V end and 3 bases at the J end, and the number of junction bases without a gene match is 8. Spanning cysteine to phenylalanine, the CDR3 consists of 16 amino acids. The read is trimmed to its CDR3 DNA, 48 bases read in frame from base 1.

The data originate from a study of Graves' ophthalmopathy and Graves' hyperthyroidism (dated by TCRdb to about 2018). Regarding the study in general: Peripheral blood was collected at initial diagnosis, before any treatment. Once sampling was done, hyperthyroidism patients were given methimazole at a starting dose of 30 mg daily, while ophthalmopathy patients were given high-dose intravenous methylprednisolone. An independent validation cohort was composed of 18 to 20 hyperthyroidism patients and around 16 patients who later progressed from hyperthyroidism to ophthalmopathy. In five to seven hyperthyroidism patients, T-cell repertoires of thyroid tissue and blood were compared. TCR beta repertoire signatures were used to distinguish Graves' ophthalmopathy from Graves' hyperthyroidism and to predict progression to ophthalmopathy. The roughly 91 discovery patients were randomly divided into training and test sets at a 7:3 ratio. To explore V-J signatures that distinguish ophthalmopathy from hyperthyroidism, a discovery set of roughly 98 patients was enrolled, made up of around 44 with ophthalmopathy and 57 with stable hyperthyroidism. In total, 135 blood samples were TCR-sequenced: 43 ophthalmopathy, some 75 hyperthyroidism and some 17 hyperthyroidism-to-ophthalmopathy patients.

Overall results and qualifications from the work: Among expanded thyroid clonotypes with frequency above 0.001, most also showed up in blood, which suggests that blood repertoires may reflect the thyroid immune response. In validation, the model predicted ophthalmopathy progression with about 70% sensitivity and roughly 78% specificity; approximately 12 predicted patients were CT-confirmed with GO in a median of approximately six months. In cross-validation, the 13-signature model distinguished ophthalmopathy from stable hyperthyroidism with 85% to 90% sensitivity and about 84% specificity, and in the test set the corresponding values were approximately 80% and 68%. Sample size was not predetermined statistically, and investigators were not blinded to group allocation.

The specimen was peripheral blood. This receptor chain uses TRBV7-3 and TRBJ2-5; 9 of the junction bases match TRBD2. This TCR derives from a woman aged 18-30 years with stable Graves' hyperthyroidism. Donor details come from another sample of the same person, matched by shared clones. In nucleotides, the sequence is TGTGCCAGCAGCTTGGTGGGCGGGGGGGCCAAAGAGACCCAGTACTTC. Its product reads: CASSLVGGGAKETQYF.